Each of the 31 T cell receptor beta chains below was sequenced from the same sample in a study of glioma-infiltrating T cells. TCR alpha and beta CDR3 regions were amplified from RNA using iRepertoire nested multiplex PCR. TCRdb fed the multiplex PCR reads into MiXCR, producing one record per CDR3 protein. The sample lists roughly 100,000 distinct CDR3 sequences, about 30% seen once, with approximately 46% in the top ten. The sequencing input was glioma tissue, nonneoplastic brain tissue, or PBMCs (not recorded which). Receptor source: a human donor with low-grade glioma or glioblastoma, undergoing nonglioma brain surgery, or in good health (not recorded which).

This clonotype was picked up a small number of times. This rearrangement joins TRBV6-1 to TRBJ2-6; D gene unclear. CDR3 length: 11 residues. Trimming stripped 10 bases from V and 0 bases from J, with 1 base between. From germline, CDR1 is MNHNS and CDR2 SASEGT. CDR3 in amino acids: CATSGANVLTF. Here the CDR3 DNA reads TGTGCCACCTCTGGGGCCAACGTCCTGACTTTC.

Many counts were recorded for this clonotype. The chain combines TRBV7-3 with TRBJ1-5; D remains ambiguous. From germline, CDR1 is SGHTA and CDR2 FQGTGA. The CDR3 is 15 amino acids. V lost 2 bases to trimming and J lost 4 bases, with 12 bases between them. CDR3 DNA: TGTGCCAGCAGCTTATGGACGGCGAGAAATCAGCCCCAGCATTTT. Translation: CASSLWTARNQPQHF.

Points on this clonotype: With a much larger clone just one base away, this may be a read error. The chain is built from TRBV7-2 and TRBJ2-7; no firm D call. The CDR3 covers 14 residues. In germline, CDR1 is SGHTA, CDR2 FQGNSA. The ends were cut back, 5 bases at V and 2 bases at J, with 13 bases in the middle. DNA for the CDR3: TGTGCCAGCAGCACCGGGTCCCCGACCTACGAGCAGTACTTC. This sequence encodes CASSTGSPTYEQYF.

Details on this clonotype: A much bigger clone sits one base away, suggesting this may be a read error. The chain carries TRBV28 and TRBJ1-4; 7 nucleotides agree with TRBD1. Trimming at V came to 8 bases and at J to 2 bases, leaving 14 bases not matched to a gene. The CDR3 loop spans 17 amino acids. CDR1 is MDHEN, CDR2 SYDVKM, per germline. The CDR3 reads CASRSEGAAPTNEKLFF. The DNA of the CDR3 is TGTGCCAGCCGATCCGAGGGGGCCGCACCGACTAATGAAAAACTGTTTTTT. The whole variable domain, remainder taken from reference TRBV28 and TRBJ1-4, is DVKVTQSSRYLVKRTGEKVFLECVQDMDHENMFWYRQDPGLGLRLIYFSYDVKMKEKGDIPEGYSVSREKKERFSLILESASTNQTSMYLCASRSEGAAPTNEKLFFGSGTQLSVL.

This clonotype showed up many times. The chain recombines TRBV6-1 with TRBJ1-5; 7 bases line up with TRBD1. The CDR3 consists of 15 residues. V shed 5 bases and J 4 bases; nucleotides not matched to a gene: 8. The germline gives CDR1 MNHNS, CDR2 SASEGT. This chain's CDR3 is CASSFDRESNQPQHF. Here the CDR3 DNA reads TGTGCCAGCAGTTTCGACAGGGAGTCGAATCAGCCCCAGCATTTT.

The sample holds a few counts of this clonotype. V usage is TRBV11-2 and J usage is TRBJ1-1; D might be TRBD1 (6 bases). Germline CDR1 is SGHAT and CDR2 is FQNNGV. The CDR3 is 18 residues long. Trimming shortened V by 2 bases and J by 0 bases, and 19 bases separated the two germline ends. This CDR3 reads CASSLFASFGGLNTEAFF. Written as DNA, the CDR3 is TGTGCCAGCAGCTTATTCGCGTCATTCGGGGGCCTGAACACTGAAGCTTTCTTT.

About this clonotype: This may arise from a read error, as a much more abundant clone is one base away. The chain carries TRBV12-3 or TRBV12-4 and TRBJ1-5; D gene unclear. The CDR3 sequence is 12 residues long. Trimming stripped 9 bases from V and 6 bases from J, with 12 bases between. CDR3 amino acids: CARSTSGQPQHF. DNA for the CDR3: TGTGCCAGAAGCACAAGCGGTCAGCCCCAGCATTTT.

This clonotype has a handful of counts. This chain uses TRBV4-1 with TRBJ1-1, with a possible D match to TRBD1 (5 bases). This CDR3 comprises 17 residues. Per germline, CDR1 MGHRA and CDR2 YSYEKL. The V and J ends lost 0 bases and 1 base respectively, with 15 bases between them. The CDR3 nucleotides read TGCGCCAGCAGCCAAGAGGGGAAATCGACAGCGAACACTGAAGCTTTCTTT. This codes for CASSQEGKSTANTEAFF.

The J gene is TRBJ1-2, the V gene TRBV9, with 8 bases aligning to TRBD1. The germline V gene has CDR1 SGDLS and CDR2 YYNGEE. V dropped 4 bases and J dropped 4; count of bases not matched to a gene: 6. CDR3 size: 14 residues. The CDR3 DNA reads as TGTGCCAGCAGCCCCTCGACAGGGGTCTATGGCTACACCTTC. It yields the protein CASSPSTGVYGYTF.

This clonotype was seen ten or more times. The chain joins TRBV12-3 or TRBV12-4 to TRBJ1-2; no firm D call. V lost 6 bases and J 5 bases, leaving 19 bases between the germline ends. The CDR3 runs 15 residues. The CDR3 region is CASSLRAPGEYGYTF. In DNA form, the CDR3 reads TGTGCCAGCAGCCTAAGGGCCCCTGGGGAATATGGCTACACCTTC.

This clonotype showed up just a few times. This sequence joins TRBV12-3 or TRBV12-4 and TRBJ1-1; D remains unclear. V was shortened by 6 bases and J by 0 bases, with 11 bases between the two germline ends. This CDR3 spans 14 amino acids. The CDR3 loop is CASSQIAVNTEAFF. The CDR3 region has the DNA TGTGCCAGCAGCCAGATCGCAGTGAACACTGAAGCTTTCTTT.

A word on this clonotype: A clone one base away is much larger, so this may be a read error. The J gene is TRBJ2-5, the V gene TRBV7-2, with unresolved D. The CDR3 spans 15 residues. Trimming shortened V by 3 bases and J by 1 base, and 12 bases separated the two germline ends. Germline CDR1 and CDR2: SGHTA and FQGNSA. CDR3 sequence reads: CASSFETQGQETQYF. The DNA for the CDR3 is TGTGCCAGCAGCTTCGAGACACAAGGCCAAGAGACCCAGTACTTC.

This clonotype was detected many times. The chain joins TRBV6-6 to TRBJ2-1; no reliable D call. Trimming left V 2 bases short and J 7 bases short, with 9 bases between. Per germline, CDR1 MNHNY and CDR2 SVGAGI (reference sequence). CDR3 size: 13 residues. The CDR3 loop reads CASSYRAWNEQFF. The CDR3 coding sequence is TGTGCCAGCAGTTACCGGGCTTGGAATGAGCAGTTCTTC.

The J gene is TRBJ2-5, the V gene TRBV7-2; D may be TRBD1 (6 bases). CDR1 and CDR2 (germline): SGHTA, FQGNSA. CDR3 size: 15 residues. V dropped 2 bases and J dropped 0 bases, with 10 bases sitting between them. CDR3 DNA: TGTGCCAGCAGCTTAAGCAGGGGTAACCAAGAGACCCAGTACTTC. Protein product: CASSLSRGNQETQYF.

This clonotype appeared many times. The V and J genes are TRBV15 and TRBJ1-3; D may be TRBD1 (6 bases). The CDR3 runs 15 residues. The germline V gene has CDR1 LNHNV and CDR2 YYDKDF (reference sequence). V was clipped by 2 bases and J by 1 base, with 9 bases between them. CDR3 protein: CATSRKGQSGNTIYF. As DNA, the CDR3 is TGTGCCACCAGCAGAAAAGGACAGTCTGGAAACACCATATATTTT.

This clonotype was counted only a few times. This rearrangement joins TRBV7-2 to TRBJ1-5; D not resolved. V dropped 2 bases and J dropped 7 bases, with 9 bases sitting between them. The V gene's germline CDR1 is SGHTA and CDR2 FQGNSA. The CDR3 is 13 residues long. CDR3 sequence: CASSLQSDQPQHF. In DNA, the CDR3 is TGTGCCAGCAGCTTACAGAGTGACCAGCCCCAGCATTTT.

This clonotype has only a few counts. The chain couples TRBV19 to TRBJ1-1; TRBD1 matches at 9 bases. V trimming: 4 bases; J trimming: 3 bases; junction bases outside the gene matches: 6. In germline, CDR1 is LNHDA, CDR2 SQIVND (reference sequence). This CDR3 has 15 amino acids. The DNA of the CDR3 is TGTGCCAGTAGTACTATGACAGGGGGTGACACTGAAGCTTTCTTT. It translates to CASSTMTGGDTEAFF.

This clonotype was seen many times. The chain has TRBV6-1 and TRBJ1-5; tentative D call: TRBD1 (5 bases). CDR1 and CDR2 (germline): MNHNS, SASEGT. CDR3 length: 14 amino acids. V was clipped by 6 bases and J by 4 bases, with 13 bases between them. CDR3 loop: CASRSGQRNQPQHF. CDR3 bases: TGTGCCAGCAGATCTGGACAACGTAATCAGCCCCAGCATTTT.

This chain joins TRBV27 and TRBJ2-3; TRBD2 might be the D (5 bases). CDR1 and CDR2 from the germline V gene are MNHEY and SMNVEV (reference sequence). The CDR3 is made up of 13 amino acids. The germline V and J ends were trimmed by 2 bases and 14 bases, with 17 bases remaining between them. CDR3 nucleotide sequence: TGTGCCAGCAGTTTAATGTGGACCGGGGAGCGGTATTTT. Encoded protein: CASSLMWTGERYF.

Remarks on this clonotype: A single base separates this from a much larger clone, so it may be a read error. CDR3 loop: CSALTSGGDSGTDTQYF. The CDR3 nucleotides read TGCAGTGCTCTCACTAGCGGGGGGGACAGTGGCACAGATACGCAGTATTTT. The chain has TRBV20-1 and TRBJ2-3; 13 bases agree with TRBD2. The CDR3 consists of 17 residues. In germline, CDR1 is DFQATT, CDR2 SNEGSKA (reference sequence). V dropped 5 bases and J dropped 1; count of bases not matched to a gene: 9.

This sequence joins TRBV19 and TRBJ1-5; D not resolved. Germline assignment: CDR1 LNHDA and CDR2 SQIVND (reference sequence). V was cut by 3 bases and J by 12 bases, with 21 bases left in between. The CDR3 is made up of 15 amino acids. The CDR3, as DNA: TGTGCCAGTAGTATGGCCCCCGCGCTGGCAATCAGCCAGCATTTT. It yields the protein CASSMAPALAISQHF. Combining the CDR3 with reference TRBV19 and TRBJ1-5 gives the whole variable domain DGGITQSPKYLFRKEGQNVTLSCEQNLNHDAMYWYRQDPGQGLRLIYYSQIVNDFQKGDIAEGYSVSREKKESFPLTVTSAQKNPTAFYLCASSMAPALAISQHFGDGTRLSIL.

This clonotype was picked up many times. The chain joins TRBV7-9 to TRBJ1-2; 10 bases map to TRBD1. This CDR3 has 16 amino acids. Germline CDR1 SEHNR, CDR2 FQNEAQ (reference sequence). Unmatched junction bases numbered 14, after V lost 5 bases and J lost 8 bases. CDR3 loop: CASSRGTGAPLGGYTF. CDR3 bases: TGTGCCAGCAGCCGCGGGACAGGGGCGCCGTTAGGAGGCTACACCTTC.

This clonotype was seen only a few times. Here the CDR3 DNA reads TGCAGCGCGACCGCACAGGGTACGGGCTACACCTTC. It yields the protein CSATAQGTGYTF. This chain links TRBV20-1 with TRBJ1-2, with D perhaps TRBD1 (6 bases). This CDR3 spans 12 amino acids. Germline values: CDR1 DFQATT, CDR2 SNEGSKA (reference sequence).

This clonotype was counted ten times or more. The V call is TRBV6-5, the J call TRBJ2-7; tentative D call: TRBD2 (7 bases). The CDR3 length is 17 residues. Trimming took 0 bases from V and 2 from J, leaving 17 bases between them. CDR1 is MNHEY, CDR2 SVGAGI, per germline. The CDR3: CASSYSPSGGQAYEQYF. In nucleotides, the CDR3 is TGTGCCAGCAGTTACTCGCCCTCGGGGGGCCAAGCCTACGAGCAGTACTTC.

This clonotype showed up many times. The chain couples TRBV7-9 to TRBJ1-1; D gene unclear. The germline V and J ends were trimmed by 5 bases and 5 bases, with 15 bases remaining between them. Germline V gene lookup returns CDR1 SEHNR and CDR2 FQNEAQ (reference sequence). The CDR3 runs to 14 residues. CDR3 nucleotides: TGTGCCAGCAGCCGACAAGGGAAGAAGACTGAAGCTTTCTTT. This codes for CASSRQGKKTEAFF.

This clonotype was recorded at least ten times. V gene TRBV20-1 combines with J gene TRBJ2-3, with 8 bases identical to TRBD2. Germline values: CDR1 DFQATT, CDR2 SNEGSKA (reference sequence). Trimming cost V 1 base and J 4 bases; bases outside gene matches: 7. The CDR3 loop spans 15 amino acids. This CDR3 is CSARAKRGPADTQYF. CDR3 coding DNA: TGCAGTGCTAGAGCTAAGCGGGGGCCAGCAGATACGCAGTATTTT.

This clonotype was seen a handful of times. The V call is TRBV7-9, the J call TRBJ2-3, with TRBD1 as a possible D gene (6 bases). The CDR3 is 17 residues long. V lost 8 bases to trimming and J lost 5 bases, with 26 bases between them. In germline, CDR1 is SEHNR, CDR2 FQNEAQ (reference sequence). CDR3: CASRRLNTGYLVDTQYF. The CDR3 DNA sequence: TGTGCCAGCCGCCGTCTAAATACAGGGTATTTGGTAGATACGCAGTATTTT.

This clonotype was seen at least ten times. As DNA, the CDR3 is TGTGCCAGCAGTTATCGGGTGGTTAACACTGAAGCTTTCTTT. Its protein product is CASSYRVVNTEAFF. The rearrangement links TRBV6-1 to TRBJ1-1, with unresolved D. Trimming took off 5 bases at V and 2 bases at J, with 12 bases between the two ends. CDR3 size: 14 residues. Germline V gene lookup returns CDR1 MNHNS and CDR2 SASEGT.

This clonotype was seen repeatedly, ten times or more. The V call is TRBV27, the J call TRBJ1-1, with a tentative D call TRBD1 (5 bases). The V and J ends lost 6 bases and 0 bases respectively, with 23 bases between them. Germline CDR1 and CDR2: MNHEY and SMNVEV (reference sequence). The CDR3 has 18 residues. CDR3: CASSYGPGRAIMNTEAFF. CDR3 nucleotides: TGTGCCAGCAGCTATGGCCCGGGACGGGCGATAATGAACACTGAAGCTTTCTTT.

As regards this clonotype: Given a much more abundant clone one base away, this may be a read error. This chain links TRBV20-1 with TRBJ2-1; 8 nucleotides agree with TRBD1. The CDR3 sequence is 16 residues long. Losses at the gene ends were 6 bases for V and 8 bases for J; bases not matched to a gene: 18. Looked up from germline, CDR1 is DFQATT and CDR2 is SNEGSKA (reference sequence). CDR3 residues: CSAKKWAGTGSDEQFF. The CDR3 nucleotides read TGCAGTGCCAAAAAATGGGCCGGGACAGGATCAGATGAGCAGTTCTTC.

The chain joins TRBV5-5 to TRBJ1-1, with unresolved D. Germline V lookup: CDR1 SGHKS, CDR2 YYEKEE (reference sequence). The CDR3 has 14 residues. V lost 1 base and J lost 0, with 7 bases in between. In nucleotides, the CDR3 is TGTGCCAGCAGCTTGTCACCGATGAACACTGAAGCTTTCTTT. Its translation: CASSLSPMNTEAFF.